What follows are 10 T cell receptor beta chains derived from one specimen sequenced in a study of technical replicates of blood from a handful of donors. Sequenced by immunoSEQ multiplex PCR; TCRdb stores in-frame clones only, minus some. The data contain some 49,000 clones, 92% of them singletons. Sequenced input: PBMCs. Every receptor here comes from a human donor in good health. Some clones in this sample may be carry-over from other donors' samples.

The chain links TRBV2 to TRBJ1-2, with D tentatively TRBD1 (6 bases). The germline V gene encodes CDR1 SNHLY and CDR2 FYNNEI. The CDR3 extends over 15 amino acids. V was cut by 2 bases and J by 2 bases, with 12 bases left in between. CDR3 bases: TGTGCCAGCAGTGAACTGGGGGCGGCCAACTATGGCTACACCTTC. Residues: CASSELGAANYGYTF.

This clone was counted once. This rearrangement joins TRBV6-5 to TRBJ2-3; TRBD1 matches at 10 bases. The CDR3 contains 14 residues. Trimming at V came to 8 bases and at J to 4 bases, leaving 6 bases not matched to a gene. CDR1 and CDR2 from the germline V gene are MNHEY and SVGAGI. CDR3 protein: CASGTGQGADTQYF. The CDR3 nucleotides are TGTGCCAGCGGTACCGGACAGGGGGCAGATACGCAGTATTTT.

The chain is built from TRBV6-5 and TRBJ2-1, with 10 bases lining up with TRBD1. Germline CDR1 is MNHEY and CDR2 is SVGAGI. Losses at the gene ends were 5 bases for V and 8 bases for J; bases not matched to a gene: 9. This CDR3 is built from 15 residues. The CDR3 DNA reads as TGTGCCAGCAGTAACCCAGGACAGGGGGTCGATGAGCAGTTCTTC. It encodes CASSNPGQGVDEQFF.

The V gene is TRBV5-1, the J gene TRBJ2-7; 8 bases are a match to TRBD1. The V and J ends lost 0 bases and 0 bases, in that order; junction bases with no gene match: 2. CDR3 length equals 15 residues. Germline V gene sequence: CDR1 SGHRS, CDR2 YFSETQ. The DNA of the CDR3 is TGCGCCAGCAGCTTGGGGGACAGGTTCTCCTACGAGCAGTACTTC. Its protein product is CASSLGDRFSYEQYF. The full variable domain, its missing parts supplied by reference TRBV5-1 and TRBJ2-7, is KAGVTQTPRYLIKTRGQQVTLSCSPISGHRSVSWYQQTPGQGLQFLFEYFSETQRNKGNFPGRFSGRQFSNSRSEMNVSTLELGDSALYLCASSLGDRFSYEQYFGPGTRLTVT.

The rearrangement uses TRBV5-1 and TRBJ2-2; TRBD2 is a possible D gene (6 bases). CDR1 is SGHRS and CDR2 is YFSETQ in the germline V gene. There are 16 residues in the CDR3. V shed 2 bases and J shed 3 bases, with 14 bases lying between them. The CDR3 sequence is CASSFGDSGYTGELFF. The CDR3, as DNA: TGCGCCAGCAGCTTCGGGGATAGCGGTTACACCGGGGAGCTGTTTTTT.

The genes are TRBV7-2 and TRBJ2-7; 11 bases match TRBD2. V gave up 3 bases and J gave up 2 bases; unmatched junction bases: 3. Germline V CDR1 and CDR2: SGHTA, FQGNSA. The CDR3 totals 15 residues. The CDR3 here is CASSFLAGGTYEQYF. The CDR3 DNA sequence: TGTGCCAGCAGCTTTCTAGCGGGAGGAACCTACGAGCAGTACTTC.

The chain couples TRBV9 to TRBJ1-1, with 8 positions matching TRBD1. Germline-derived CDR1 and CDR2 are SGDLS and YYNGEE. Trimming cost V 3 bases and J 3 bases; bases outside gene matches: 4. This CDR3 spans 14 amino acids. The CDR3 here is CASSAGGGHTEAFF. CDR3 DNA sequence: TGTGCCAGCAGCGCAGGGGGCGGGCACACTGAAGCTTTCTTT.

CDR3 residues: CSCEGLRTDTQYF. CDR3 DNA: TGCAGCTGTGAGGGATTACGCACAGATACGCAGTATTTT. The chain links TRBV29-1 to TRBJ2-3, with D possibly matching TRBD2 (5 bases). From germline, CDR1 is SQVTM and CDR2 ANQGSEA. This CDR3 spans 13 amino acids. Trimming pared 8 bases from V and 1 base from J, leaving 13 bases between.

The rearrangement uses TRBV6-1 and TRBJ2-2; 8 bases map to TRBD1. CDR1 MNHNS and CDR2 SASEGT come from the germline V gene. V lost 9 bases to trimming and J lost 1 base; unmatched junction nucleotides: 4. This CDR3 is built from 14 residues. The DNA of the CDR3 is TGTGCCAGTACAGGGGGAAGGAACACCGGGGAGCTGTTTTTT. This codes for CASTGGRNTGELFF.

The V call is TRBV2, the J call TRBJ1-6; no reliable D call. This CDR3 region has 13 residues. V was cut by 7 bases and J by 7 bases, with 11 bases left in between. The germline V gene has CDR1 SNHLY and CDR2 FYNNEI. The CDR3 DNA follows: TGTGCCAGCATCTTGAGCTCGAATTCACCCCTCCACTTT. This gives the protein CASILSSNSPLHF.